Below, 15 T cell receptor beta chains from the same sample are listed, as sequenced in a study of T cells in localized non-small cell lung cancer. Measured with immunoSEQ multiplex PCR; TCRdb has only the in-frame clones, and not every one. The sample holds about a thousand clones, roughly 35% seen once. The specimen comprised lung tumor tissue, sampled before any cancer treatment. These receptors all come from a male donor older than 55 with stage II squamous cell lung carcinoma.

The V gene is TRBV30, the J gene TRBJ2-7; D is perhaps TRBD1 (6 bases). The germline V gene has CDR1 GTSNPN and CDR2 SVGIG (reference sequence). The CDR3 extends over 14 amino acids. Trimming took 7 bases from V and 2 from J, leaving 18 bases between them. The CDR3 reads CASDQTGAAYEQYF. The CDR3 nucleotides are TGTGCCTCGGACCAGACAGGAGCGGCCTACGAGCAGTACTTC.

This clone turned up a few times. CDR3 sequence (DNA): TGTGCCTGGAGTGTTGAGGACAGTAAAAATAGCAATCAGCCCCAGCATTTT. This encodes CAWSVEDSKNSNQPQHF. The rearrangement uses TRBV30 and TRBJ1-5, with D perhaps TRBD1 (6 bases). Trimming stripped 0 bases from V and 0 bases from J, with 15 bases between. Germline V gene sequence: CDR1 GTSNPN, CDR2 SVGIG (reference sequence). The length of the CDR3 is 17 residues.

By share, this clone ranks as large. The chain uses TRBV19 and TRBJ2-7; 10 bases agree with TRBD2. The germline V gene encodes CDR1 LNHDA and CDR2 SQIVND (reference sequence). Trimming cost V 0 bases and J 6 bases; bases outside gene matches: 5. The CDR3 totals 15 residues. As DNA, the CDR3 is TGTGCCAGTAGTATAGATCTGAGCGGGAGGGGCGAGCAGTACTTC. Translated: CASSIDLSGRGEQYF.

V usage is TRBV2 and J usage is TRBJ1-2; tentatively, D is TRBD1 (6 bases). Germline values: CDR1 SNHLY, CDR2 FYNNEI. CDR3 length: 14 amino acids. The CDR3 reads CGSRGGMKGYGYTF. The CDR3 region has the DNA TGTGGTTCTAGAGGGGGGATGAAGGGATATGGCTACACCTTC.

This clone came up a few times. The chain links TRBV6-8 to TRBJ2-1; D not certain. With 6 bases removed from V and 4 bases from J, the gap between germline ends came to 13 bases. The CDR3 runs 14 residues. CDR1 is MNHGY and CDR2 is SAAAGT in the germline V gene. The CDR3 protein is CASSHERIYNEQFF. In DNA, the CDR3 is TGTGCCAGCAGCCACGAACGGATTTACAATGAGCAGTTCTTC.

This clone appeared a few times. The chain joins TRBV6-8 to TRBJ1-4; unclear D gene. This CDR3 has 15 amino acids. V was clipped by 7 bases and J by 5 bases, with 17 bases between them. Germline-derived CDR1 and CDR2 are MNHGY and SAAAGT. Here the CDR3 DNA reads TGTGCCAGCATTACCGGGCAGGCAAAGAATGAAAAACTGTTTTTT. It encodes CASITGQAKNEKLFF.

This chain connects TRBV28 to TRBJ2-5; D not certain. The V gene lost 5 bases and the J gene lost 7 bases, with 41 bases spanning the gap. The CDR3 loop spans 22 amino acids. Germline V lookup: CDR1 MDHEN, CDR2 SYDVKM. CDR3 nucleotides: TGTGCCAGCAGTCTCTCCCCAGTCTCGTGGGCAAGTGGTCCCTCCCCAACGGGGACCCAGTACTTC. Amino acid sequence: CASSLSPVSWASGPSPTGTQYF. Looking up the rest from reference TRBV28 and TRBJ2-5 gives the full variable domain: DVKVTQSSRYLVKRTGEKVFLECVQDMDHENMFWYRQDPGLGLRLIYFSYDVKMKEKGDIPEGYSVSREKKERFSLILESASTNQTSMYLCASSLSPVSWASGPSPTGTQYFGPGTRLLVL.

This clone was found a few times. The gene calls are TRBV10-3 and TRBJ1-4, with 8 bases matching TRBD1. The germline gives CDR1 ENHRY, CDR2 SYGVKD. The V gene end was trimmed by 2 bases and the J gene end by 8 bases; junction bases not matched to a gene: 10. This CDR3 region has 16 residues. CDR3 loop: CAISEPAGQGREKLFF. The CDR3 DNA reads TGTGCCATCAGTGAGCCCGCCGGACAGGGAAGGGAAAAACTGTTTTTT.

The chain recombines TRBV10-3 with TRBJ2-7; perhaps TRBD1 as D (5 bases). The CDR3 has 13 amino acids. Germline assignment: CDR1 ENHRY and CDR2 SYGVKD. V gave up 10 bases and J gave up 3 bases, with 16 bases separating them. The CDR3 DNA reads TGTGCCAGCTCTCCCGGACACCGCTACGAGCAGTACTTC. Protein product: CASSPGHRYEQYF.

The gene calls are TRBV25-1 and TRBJ2-5; TRBD2 matches at 7 bases. The junction had 6 bases not matched to a gene; V was cut back by 0 bases and J by 2 bases. The CDR3 spans 16 residues. Germline assignment: CDR1 MGHDK and CDR2 SYGVNS. The CDR3 nucleotides read TGTGCCAGCAGTGAATACCCCGGGACTACTCAAGAGACCCAGTACTTC. It is translated as CASSEYPGTTQETQYF.

This chain links TRBV18 with TRBJ2-5; D call uncertain. Per germline, CDR1 KGHSH and CDR2 LQKENI. The CDR3 is 15 amino acids. Trimming took off 1 base at V and 5 bases at J, with 14 bases between the two ends. The CDR3 bases are TGTGCCAGCTCACCACGCGGCAGAATGGGGGAGACCCAGTACTTC. This sequence encodes CASSPRGRMGETQYF.

This clone was seen more than once but under ten times. The chain uses TRBV15 and TRBJ2-3; D may be TRBD1 (6 bases). CDR1 LNHNV and CDR2 YYDKDF come from the germline V gene (reference sequence). The CDR3 is 15 residues long. Trimming took 0 bases from V and 5 from J, leaving 12 bases between them. CDR3 sequence (DNA): TGTGCCACCAGCAGAGATCCCCAAGGGGGAGATACGCAGTATTTT. This translates into CATSRDPQGGDTQYF. The whole variable domain, remainder taken from reference TRBV15 and TRBJ2-3, is DAMVIQNPRYQVTQFGKPVTLSCSQTLNHNVMYWYQQKSSQAPKLLFHYYDKDFNNEADTPDNFQSRRPNTSFCFLDIRSPGLGDTAMYLCATSRDPQGGDTQYFGPGTRLTVL.

In this sample, this clone is large (0.1 to 1%). The J gene is TRBJ2-1, the V gene TRBV13; possibly TRBD2 for D (5 bases). The CDR3 has 17 residues. CDR1 PRHDT and CDR2 FYEKMQ come from the germline V gene (reference sequence). V lost 1 base and J lost 6, with 19 bases in between. CDR3 coding DNA: TGTGCCAGCAGCTTAGCTCTCCAACGGGGTTCTGGCAATGAGCAGTTCTTC. Its protein product is CASSLALQRGSGNEQFF. The variable domain in full, completed from reference TRBV13 and TRBJ2-1, reads AAGVIQSPRHLIKEKRETATLKCYPIPRHDTVYWYQQGPGQDPQFLISFYEKMQSDKGSIPDRFSAQQFSDYHSELNMSSLELGDSALYFCASSLALQRGSGNEQFFGPGTRLTVL.

In nucleotides, the CDR3 is TGTGCCTGGAGCGCCCCGGGACAGGACGCCGGGGAGCTGTTTTTT. It encodes CAWSAPGQDAGELFF. The rearrangement uses TRBV30 and TRBJ2-2; 8 nucleotides line up with TRBD1. This CDR3 comprises 15 residues. Trimming cost V 3 bases and J 6 bases; bases outside gene matches: 9. Germline V CDR1 and CDR2: GTSNPN, SVGIG (reference sequence).

This clone has just a few counts. The CDR3 DNA reads TGTGCCATCAGTGAGACGAGACAGGGTTCAAGTGAGCAGTTCTTC. Translation gives CAISETRQGSSEQFF. The chain is built from TRBV10-3 and TRBJ2-1; 7 bases align to TRBD1. The V gene end was trimmed by 2 bases and the J gene end by 9 bases; junction bases not matched to a gene: 10. Germline CDR1 ENHRY, CDR2 SYGVKD. This CDR3 has 15 amino acids.